One T cell receptor beta chain is described in this entry. These data originate in a study of shared clonotypes between healthy human individuals. Generated by immunoSEQ multiplex PCR, the TCRdb table keeps only in-frame clones and is missing some. This sample has some 2.1 million clones; about 95% occur once, and the top ten carry 0.13%. The CDR3 spans 13 residues. Germline CDR1 GTSNPN, CDR2 SVGIG (reference sequence). V lost 0 bases and J lost 11, with 16 bases in between. The chain links TRBV30 to TRBJ1-1; D remains ambiguous. This clonotype was obtained from a man between 18 and 29 years old in good health. The sample consisted of naive CD4+ T cells sorted from blood. Subset defined: CD45RA+ positively selected. The CDR3 DNA is TGTGCCTGGAGTGTACGCGCTACAATTGGGGCTTTCTTT. Protein sequence: CAWSVRATIGAFF.